This T cell receptor (beta chain) came from a study of spatial heterogeneity in lung cancer. As for the study in general: Detected beta-chain sequences consistently exceeded alpha-chain sequences. Tumor-region counts of TCR transcripts tracked strongly with a T cell module score from matched bulk RNA-seq.

Remarks on this clonotype: Antigen specificity is unknown.

The presence of a unique molecular identifier marked each TCR cDNA molecule. TCRdb re-analysed the 5' RACE reads in MiXCR, keeping a single row per CDR3 protein. The data show 25,000 to 30,000 distinct CDR3 sequences, about 7% seen once. Whole-study results and caveats: The study found that expanded intratumoral alpha and beta TCR counts tracked tumor mutation counts.

Time point here: sample taken at primary tumor resection. Extraction of whole RNA from tumor, nontumor lung or frozen PBMC preceded unsorted sequencing. Germline CDR1 DFQATT, CDR2 SNEGSKA (reference sequence). This CDR3 is built from 15 residues. The junction had 9 bases not matched to a gene; V was cut back by 6 bases and J by 2 bases. The chain has TRBV20-1 and TRBJ2-5; TRBD2 aligns across 10 bases. The sequencing used lung tumor tissue, collected at surgery. The TCR was taken from a male donor with early-stage non-small cell lung cancer. CDR3 loop: CSATASGGLQETQYF. CDR3 nucleotide sequence: TGCAGTGCCACCGCTAGCGGGGGCCTACAAGAGACCCAGTACTTC.